This T cell receptor beta chain was sequenced in a study of CD8 T cells in ankylosing spondylitis. Germline CDR1 is SGHRS and CDR2 is YFSETQ. The V gene end was trimmed by 4 bases and the J gene end by 8 bases; junction bases not matched to a gene: 9. The CDR3 loop spans 15 amino acids. TCRdb re-analysed the 5' RACE reads in MiXCR, keeping a single row per CDR3 protein. The sample contains some 200,000 distinct CDR3 sequences, around 13% of which appear only once. A few counts support this clonotype. The material sequenced was blood, either unsorted or a sorted T cell fraction (not recorded which). V usage is TRBV5-1 and J usage is TRBJ2-1; 10 bases agree with TRBD2. The sequence was collected from a male donor with ankylosing spondylitis or in good health (not recorded which). CDR3 residues: CASSPQREGSHEQFF. Here the CDR3 DNA reads TGCGCCAGCAGCCCTCAGCGGGAGGGTAGTCATGAGCAGTTCTTC.